Reported below is one T cell receptor beta chain. In its sample, this clone was seen once. The specificity of this receptor is unknown. No base-level quality is on record; no much larger clone is a single base apart. There are 14 amino acids in the CDR3, from cysteine to phenylalanine inclusive. Of all the DNA, just the CDR3 is kept, 42 bases in frame from base 1. Based on the germline V gene, the CDR1 and CDR2 sequences are SNHLY and FYNNEI. V is reduced by 6 bases and J by 3 bases, leaving a spacing of 12 bases between them. Receptors were amplified or captured by the immunoSEQ multiplex PCR assay. A mixture of 60 forward primers for TCR Vbeta segments and 13 reverse primers for TCR Jbeta segments was used in the multiplex PCR. A multiplex PCR assay on genomic DNA amplified the CDR3 region of rearranged TCR beta genes. On the Illumina HiSeq System, the amplified TCR beta libraries were sequenced as 87-base-pair reads. The study's own analysis went as follows. A later analysis counted about 76 million unique TCR beta chains across the 550 to 800 repertoires, and around 9.9 million of these chains were shared by at least two donors. Raw reads were error-corrected and collapsed into unique sequences by a nearest-neighbor algorithm in which closely related sequences were merged to remove PCR and sequencing errors. To assign V, D and J gene segments, CDR3 sequences were aligned to IMGT reference sequences. For a sequence to be retained, at least a six-nucleotide match to both a V gene segment and a J gene segment was required. A rearrangement was called productive if the CDR3 had no stop codons and remained in frame with V and J, and every other rearrangement was called non-productive. Following IMGT convention, CDR3 was defined as the stretch from the second conserved V-encoded cysteine up to the conserved J-encoded phenylalanine. The earlier analysis of 587 of the donors excluded sequences that lacked an unambiguous match to a single V gene segment. In an earlier analysis of some 590 of the donors, a V segment was called functional when productive rearrangements were above 56.7%, and segregating when the standard deviation between donors exceeded 5%. A statistical classification framework was built to diagnose cytomegalovirus status from the catalog of TCR beta chain sequences. A later analysis assigned V and J genes by comparing TCR nucleotide sequences with IMGT/GENE-DB human TR gene sequences. In a later analysis, CDR3 sequences and most-parsimonious VDJ recombination scenarios were assigned using the TCRdist pipeline. In a later analysis, each TCR beta chain was defined by its CDR3 amino acid sequence together with its V-gene family, and reads without a unique V-gene family were excluded. A later analysis removed 550 to 650 highly shared, low-generation-probability nucleotide sequences to deal with suspected cross-contamination and a sequencing artifact. In a later analysis, a clonal expansion index was calculated for each public chain from normalized within-repertoire ranks of inferred template counts. Generation probabilities in a later analysis came from a VDJ recombination model fitted to out-of-frame rearrangements, and those results were checked against IGoR. Hypergeometric tests were used in a later analysis to score TCR-TCR, TCR-HLA and TCR-CMV co-occurrence, with a repertoire-size bias correction applied to the TCR pairs. To estimate false discovery rates, a later analysis permuted the HLA or CMV assignments 20 times. A later analysis grouped co-occurring TCRs with DBSCAN, adding TCRdist sequence similarity when clustering within HLA-allele-positive subsets. For co-occurrence clustering, repertoires with fewer than 30,000 or more than 120,000 public chains were excluded, along with four or five repertoires with anomalous nucleotide sharing. TCRdb carries this immuneACCESS record with in-frame sequences only. Its versions omit some clonotypes, under half of them owing to an unresolved V gene in the studies checked, with the rest unexplained. For V, J and clone size, that table is used; D and trimming come from the DNA. The sample data list around 84,000 clones, and under 80% of these were observed just once. In total, the top ten clones hold roughly 12% of the sample.

This sample was taken from a study of cytomegalovirus exposure and HLA in healthy donors (dated by TCRdb to 2016 to 2017). Regarding the study in general: According to an earlier analysis of 450 to 650 of the donors, some 180 million T cells yielded some 110 million unique TCR beta sequences and roughly 280 Gb of sequence data. Class I and class II HLA loci were covered by the typing at four-digit resolution. The later analysis used no new phenotypic data to find candidate immune exposures, relying instead on TCR beta sequences and their occurrence across donors. On average, 235,054 unique TCR beta nucleotide sequences were sequenced per donor among some 430 genotyped donors of the cohort, with 15% to 20% of those sequences being non-productive. All discovery cohort repertoires had been generated on a single sequencing platform. In a later genetic analysis, genome-wide SNP genotypes for about three fifths of the roughly 670 donors were used, and that subset was treated as a discovery cohort. A later analysis re-examined previously published TCR beta repertoires from 600 to 700 donors and added high-resolution HLA genotyping to investigate patterns of TCR occurrence. In an earlier analysis of over 550 of the donors, high-throughput TCR beta sequencing was used to judge whether each TCR beta V gene segment behaved as functional or pseudogenic. About five DR-DQ haplotypes were treated as single units for association and clustering because of strong linkage in the cohort. The study used immunosequencing to profile the T cell repertoires of under 700 subjects and linked those repertoires to cytomegalovirus serostatus. The study combined high-throughput TCR immunosequencing, statistical association of individual TCRs with disease status, and machine learning to predict cytomegalovirus infection status. Donor age, sex, ethnicity and CMV serostatus were compiled together with the repertoire data. Of the roughly 400 genotyped donors, around 81% fell in the genetic ancestry cluster associated with self-reported Caucasian donors. Typing coverage differed by locus: A, B, C, DRB1 and DQB1 were typed in roughly 620-630 donors, DQA1 in about 560, DPA1 in 600 to 610, and DPB1 in just under 480. The study aimed to test whether cataloging public T cell receptors could reveal signatures of past pathogen exposure. In addition to the first cohort of 666 subjects, a separate validation cohort of 120 different subjects was used. An early release that covered about 600 HLA-typed donors contained approximately 300 gigabases of sequencing data and 75 million to 100 million unique TCR sequences.

In total, roughly 670 healthy bone marrow donors made up the cohort. At the time of sampling, every cohort member was nominally healthy, though immune exposures that went unrecorded were likely present. CMV serostatus was positive for about 300 and negative for about 55% of the roughly 670 cohort members, and was not recorded for this donor. A peripheral blood sample was provided by each donor, and peripheral blood mononuclear cells were used for TCR beta sequencing. The Qiagen DNeasy Blood Extraction Kit was used to extract genomic DNA from the blood cell samples. Study-wide conclusions, independent of this receptor: According to the authors, the approach could potentially be generalized to other disease states and immunological phenotypes. Linkage disequilibrium might explain the correlated functional status among segregating V segments, but an unknown experimental factor could not be excluded. A later analysis found that most CMV-associated TCR beta chains appeared HLA-restricted, with HLA associations seemingly driven largely by CMV exposure. Because the 87-base-pair reads could not distinguish some IMGT-functional V segments, including TRBV6-2 and TRBV6-3, those segments were excluded. Assigning TCR associations to individual alleles was difficult when HLA alleles, especially DR and DQ, strongly co-occurred. A later analysis found that TCR association rates varied across HLA loci, with DRB1 alleles showing the most associated TCRs and HLA-C alleles the fewest. While some public TCRs were present in many individuals, most TCR sequences turned up only very rarely across donors. Specific HLA alleles were associated with 18,000 or so TCR beta sequences at a false discovery rate of 0.05 in a later analysis. The classifier was reported to diagnose cytomegalovirus status with high specificity and sensitivity in both the original cohort and the validation cohort. According to a later analysis, parvovirus B19, influenza, CMV and Epstein-Barr virus appeared linked to several top co-occurrence clusters. The study gave a list of over 150 TCR beta chains associated with cytomegalovirus. A cluster of highly shared sequence variants was judged likely to be a technical artifact of the sequencing pipeline. In vitro tests confirmed that a few of the cytomegalovirus-associated TCR beta chains recognize cytomegalovirus antigens. Sequencing depth was assumed to be roughly uniform across donors in the presence/absence analyses, though that assumption may not hold. In an earlier analysis of around 600 of the donors, most TCR beta V segments appeared in productive rearrangements about 87% or about 30% of the time, broadly matching IMGT annotations. In a later genetic analysis, fewer N-insertions in productive TCRs were reported among donors in an Asian-associated ancestry cluster than the approximately 670-donor mean. The cohort was sequenced for TCR beta chains only, and without alpha or paired-chain data the features that could be detected were limited. The only immune exposure information available for the cohort was CMV serostatus. Because some donors lacked HLA typing at each locus, the association tests relied only on the typed subset. A further reported finding was that TCR beta sequences accurately predicted the HLA-A and HLA-B alleles for most subjects in the first cohort. In a later analysis, HLA-associated TCR beta chains showed more clonal expansion and lower generation probabilities than non-associated chains that were equally common. V-gene and J-gene trimming of TCR beta chains was associated with a missense DCLRE1C variant in a later genetic analysis, and the association was replicated in an independent cohort. Because counts were too low, approximately 15 rarely observed V segments, including chromosome 9 orphons, were excluded from the earlier analysis of fewer than 650 of the donors.

The sequence joins TRBV2 to TRBJ1-5; a weak D assignment points to TRBD1 (6 bases agree). What was sequenced was PBMCs. This TCR derives from a human donor in good health. At the DNA level, the sequence is TGTGCCAGCAGCCAACAGGGTACCAATCAGCCCCAGCATTTT. Protein translation: CASSQQGTNQPQHF.